The 23 T cell receptor beta chains listed next were all sequenced from one sample in a study of T cell responses to AZD1222 COVID-19 vaccine. Profiling relied on immunoSEQ multiplex PCR, and the TCRdb table lists in-frame clones only, not all of them. The sample includes 26,000 or so clones, about nine tenths seen only once; the top ten take approximately 8.2%. Sequences were derived from peripheral blood, sampled 28 days after the second AZD1222 dose. All receptors come from an adult who received the AZD1222 COVID-19 vaccine.

J is TRBJ1-5 and V is TRBV28; D is unclear. The V gene's germline CDR1 is MDHEN and CDR2 SYDVKM. This CDR3 region has 15 residues. V was cut by 3 bases and J by 3 bases, with 12 bases left in between. CDR3 in amino acids: CASSFLGELNQPQHF. DNA for the CDR3: TGTGCCAGCAGTTTTCTGGGTGAGCTCAATCAGCCCCAGCATTTT. Together with reference TRBV28 and TRBJ1-5, the CDR3 gives the full variable domain: DVKVTQSSRYLVKRTGEKVFLECVQDMDHENMFWYRQDPGLGLRLIYFSYDVKMKEKGDIPEGYSVSREKKERFSLILESASTNQTSMYLCASSFLGELNQPQHFGDGTRLSIL.

The V call is TRBV5-6, the J call TRBJ2-5, with TRBD2 as a possible D gene (6 bases). Germline lookup yields CDR1 SGHDT and CDR2 YYEEEE. This CDR3 is built from 14 residues. V lost 0 bases and J 4 bases, leaving 10 bases between the germline ends. In DNA form, the CDR3 reads TGTGCCAGCAGCTTGGGGGGGAGGATAGAGACCCAGTACTTC. This encodes CASSLGGRIETQYF. The full variable domain, with the rest looked up from reference TRBV5-6 and TRBJ2-5, is DAGVTQSPTHLIKTRGQQVTLRCSPKSGHDTVSWYQQALGQGPQFIFQYYEEEERQRGNFPDRFSGHQFPNYSSELNVNALLLGDSALYLCASSLGGRIETQYFGPGTRLLVL.

Only a few counts were recorded for this clone. The V and J genes are TRBV2 and TRBJ2-5; TRBD1 might be the D (5 bases). The CDR3 runs to 12 residues. Between the trimmed V and J ends, which lost 7 bases and 7 bases, there was a span of 13 bases. In germline, CDR1 is SNHLY, CDR2 FYNNEI. The CDR3 spells CASTEVRGTQYF. The CDR3 DNA reads TGTGCCAGCACAGAGGTTAGGGGGACCCAGTACTTC.

This rearrangement joins TRBV9 to TRBJ2-4, with 13 positions matching TRBD2. The V segment lost 5 bases and the J segment 6 bases; nucleotides outside the gene matches: 5. In germline, CDR1 is SGDLS, CDR2 YYNGEE. This CDR3 comprises 15 residues. The CDR3 is CASSGGLAGVNIQYF. The DNA of the CDR3 is TGTGCCAGCAGTGGTGGACTAGCGGGAGTAAACATTCAGTACTTC.

CDR3 coding DNA: TGTGCCAGCAGCTCCAGACAGGGGCTCTCTGGCTACACCTTC. As protein: CASSSRQGLSGYTF. The V and J genes are TRBV7-2 and TRBJ1-2; TRBD1 matches at 8 bases. The J segment lost 7 bases and the V segment lost 4 bases, leaving 8 bases of the junction unmatched. The CDR3 is 14 amino acids. Germline loops: CDR1 SGHTA, CDR2 FQGNSA.

This chain connects TRBV7-3 to TRBJ2-7, with D perhaps matching TRBD1 (5 bases). Germline-derived CDR1 and CDR2 are SGHTA and FQGTGA. The CDR3 totals 14 residues. Trimming took 1 base from V and 2 from J, leaving 9 bases between them. The CDR3: CASSLNAGPYEQYF. CDR3 coding DNA: TGTGCCAGCAGCTTAAACGCAGGGCCCTACGAGCAGTACTTC.

This chain connects TRBV12-3 or TRBV12-4 to TRBJ1-1; no firm D call. This CDR3 comprises 12 residues. The V and J ends lost 8 bases and 0 bases respectively, with 7 bases between them. The chain's CDR3 is CASLKMNTEAFF. CDR3 bases: TGTGCCAGCCTTAAGATGAACACTGAAGCTTTCTTT.

The chain couples TRBV24-1 to TRBJ2-3; D call uncertain. The ends were cut back, 4 bases at V and 2 bases at J, with 9 bases in the middle. The germline V gene encodes CDR1 KGHDR and CDR2 SFDVKD. This CDR3 contains 14 residues. CDR3 in DNA: TGTGCCACCAGTGACCCGACTTACACAGATACGCAGTATTTT. Translated: CATSDPTYTDTQYF.

The V gene is TRBV11-2, the J gene TRBJ1-2, with 7 positions matching TRBD1. The CDR3 extends over 15 amino acids. The germline V gene has CDR1 SGHAT and CDR2 FQNNGV. J gave up 1 base and V 5 bases, and 7 bases lay outside the gene matches. CDR3 sequence: CASSRRGQDNYGYTF. The CDR3 DNA follows: TGTGCCAGCAGCCGACGCGGACAGGATAACTATGGCTACACCTTC. Combining the CDR3 with reference TRBV11-2 and TRBJ1-2 gives the whole variable domain EAGVAQSPRYKIIEKRQSVAFWCNPISGHATLYWYQQILGQGPKLLIQFQNNGVVDDSQLPKDRFSAERLKGVDSTLKIQPAKLEDSAVYLCASSRRGQDNYGYTFGSGTRLTVV.

This chain connects TRBV19 to TRBJ2-1; 8 bases are shared with TRBD1. Germline V lookup: CDR1 LNHDA, CDR2 SQIVND (reference sequence). The CDR3 is made up of 15 amino acids. The trim removed 2 bases at V and 3 bases at J, leaving 3 bases unmatched. The CDR3 DNA is TGTGCCAGTAGTATAAAACAGGGGGGCTACAATGAGCAGTTCTTC. Protein sequence: CASSIKQGGYNEQFF.

V gene TRBV19 combines with J gene TRBJ1-1, with 8 bases fitting TRBD1. CDR3 length equals 14 residues. With V trimmed by 5 bases and J by 5 bases, 7 bases remained unmatched. The V gene's germline CDR1 is LNHDA and CDR2 SQIVND (reference sequence). The CDR3 DNA is TGTGCCAGTAGTCCCGGACAGGGAAAGACTGAAGCTTTCTTT. This encodes CASSPGQGKTEAFF.

The gene calls are TRBV5-1 and TRBJ2-5; D is undetermined. The CDR3 sequence is 12 residues long. V dropped 4 bases and J dropped 5 bases, with 9 bases sitting between them. Germline V gives CDR1 SGHRS, CDR2 YFSETQ. CDR3 DNA sequence: TGCGCCAGCAGCCACCTGGGGGAGACCCAGTACTTC. Translation: CASSHLGETQYF.

The chain joins TRBV5-4 to TRBJ1-2; weak D call: TRBD1 (5 bases). Germline CDR1 is SGHNT and CDR2 is YYREEE (reference sequence). The CDR3 has 13 residues. V lost 6 bases to trimming and J lost 7 bases, with 16 bases between them. CDR3 sequence reads: CASTLGANSGYTF. The CDR3 DNA follows: TGTGCCAGCACCCTAGGGGCGAATTCTGGCTACACCTTC.

The chain employs TRBV5-4 and TRBJ1-6; D call uncertain. Germline lookup yields CDR1 SGHNT and CDR2 YYREEE (reference sequence). This CDR3 has 14 residues. The ends were cut back, 1 base at V and 7 bases at J, with 9 bases in the middle. The CDR3 loop reads CASSLFDGNSPLHF. The CDR3 region has the DNA TGTGCCAGCAGCTTGTTCGACGGAAATTCACCCCTCCACTTT.

The chain employs TRBV15 and TRBJ2-7; the D gene is possibly TRBD2 (6 bases). The V gene's germline CDR1 is LNHNV and CDR2 YYDKDF (reference sequence). CDR3 size: 13 residues. The V gene lost 2 bases and the J gene lost 1 base, with 6 bases spanning the gap. CDR3 DNA: TGTGCCACCAGCAGAAGCGGGTCCTACGAGCAGTACTTC. It encodes CATSRSGSYEQYF.

The rearrangement uses TRBV12-3 or TRBV12-4 and TRBJ1-4, with unresolved D. The CDR3 covers 13 residues. The germline V and J ends were trimmed by 5 bases and 8 bases, with 12 bases remaining between them. CDR3 residues: CASSARDGEKLFF. CDR3 nucleotide sequence: TGTGCCAGCAGTGCCCGTGACGGGGAAAAACTGTTTTTT.

The J gene is TRBJ1-2, the V gene TRBV5-1; 9 bases align to TRBD1. V was pared by 4 bases and J by 2 bases, with 3 bases of the junction left unmatched. CDR3 length: 14 residues. CDR1 is SGHRS and CDR2 is YFSETQ in the germline V gene. The CDR3 coding sequence is TGCGCCAGCAGCCCGGGACAGGGAAACTATGGCTACACCTTC. This translates into CASSPGQGNYGYTF.

This CDR3 is CAISDVGGFGETQYF. The CDR3 DNA reads as TGTGCCATCAGTGACGTTGGGGGGTTCGGAGAGACCCAGTACTTC. The chain employs TRBV10-3 and TRBJ2-5, with D perhaps TRBD2 (6 bases). Trimming removed 3 bases at V and 4 bases at J, with 15 bases between. CDR1 is ENHRY, CDR2 SYGVKD, per germline. The CDR3 sequence is 15 residues long.

The CDR3 region has the DNA TGTGCCAGCGGGAGGCAGGACTATGGCTACACCTTC. Translation gives CASGRQDYGYTF. The genes are TRBV7-2 and TRBJ1-2; D remains ambiguous. The CDR3 is 12 amino acids. V lost 8 bases and J lost 3, with 10 bases in between. Per the germline V gene, CDR1 is SGHTA and CDR2 is FQGNSA.

This clone was found once. The V call is TRBV5-1, the J call TRBJ2-7, with D tentatively TRBD1 (6 bases). This CDR3 is built from 14 residues. V was trimmed by 1 base and J by 2 bases, leaving 10 bases between them. CDR1 is SGHRS and CDR2 is YFSETQ in the germline V gene. The CDR3 loop reads CASSLSGATYEQYF. Written as DNA, the CDR3 is TGCGCCAGCAGCTTGTCAGGGGCCACCTACGAGCAGTACTTC. The full variable domain, in which reference TRBV5-1 and TRBJ2-7 provide the parts outside the CDR3, is KAGVTQTPRYLIKTRGQQVTLSCSPISGHRSVSWYQQTPGQGLQFLFEYFSETQRNKGNFPGRFSGRQFSNSRSEMNVSTLELGDSALYLCASSLSGATYEQYFGPGTRLTVT.

V usage is TRBV12-3 or TRBV12-4 and J usage is TRBJ1-5; D uncertain. This CDR3 is built from 12 residues. V was cut by 5 bases and J by 3 bases, with 5 bases left in between. As DNA, the CDR3 is TGTGCCAGCAGTCGACCCAATCAGCCCCAGCATTTT. It encodes CASSRPNQPQHF.

Here the CDR3 DNA reads TGCGCCAGCACACCTACCGCGCGACAGAATAATGAAAAACTGTTTTTT. Translation: CASTPTARQNNEKLFF. The V gene is TRBV5-1, the J gene TRBJ1-4; maybe TRBD1 (5 bases). V was cut by 6 bases and J by 4 bases, with 19 bases left in between. In germline, CDR1 is SGHRS, CDR2 YFSETQ. The CDR3 is made up of 16 amino acids.

V is TRBV19 and J is TRBJ1-1; D is unresolved. Looked up from germline, CDR1 is LNHDA and CDR2 is SQIVND (reference sequence). The CDR3 runs to 15 residues. The V end lost 1 base, the J end lost 4 bases, and 13 bases lay between the germline ends. The DNA for the CDR3 is TGTGCCAGTAGTATAGGGGAGGCCAGACTCACTGAAGCTTTCTTT. It is translated as CASSIGEARLTEAFF. The variable domain in full, with the rest retrieved from reference TRBV19 and TRBJ1-1, is DGGITQSPKYLFRKEGQNVTLSCEQNLNHDAMYWYRQDPGQGLRLIYYSQIVNDFQKGDIAEGYSVSREKKESFPLTVTSAQKNPTAFYLCASSIGEARLTEAFFGQGTRLTVV.